These T cell receptor beta chains were read from a single sample in a study of T cell responses to AZD1222 COVID-19 vaccine. Assay used: immunoSEQ multiplex PCR; TCRdb lists only in-frame clones, some missing. This sample yields about 180,000 clones, of which roughly 91% are seen a single time; more than 0.85% belongs to the top ten. Sample: peripheral blood, taken 28 days after the second dose of the MenACWY control vaccine. All receptors come from an adult who received the MenACWY meningococcal vaccine as a control. Both conserved end residues are part of each CDR3. D genes are given only for firm matches. The listing skips clone size in some rows; elsewhere it reads once, few, many or a size class.

V	J	size	D	CDR3	DNA
TRBV20-1	TRBJ2-7	NA	NA	CSAKGGIEQYF	TGCAGTGCAAAGGGGGGGATCGAGCAGTACTTC
TRBV28	TRBJ1-4	NA	NA	CASKGTGTSAEKLFF	TGTGCCAGCAAGGGGACCGGGACCTCGGCTGAAAAACTGTTTTTT
TRBV21-1	TRBJ1-5	NA	NA	CASSTSRESGGNQPQHF	TGTGCCAGCAGCACGAGCAGGGAAAGCGGGGGCAATCAGCCCCAGCATTTT
TRBV7-6	TRBJ2-1	NA	TRBD1	CASTPGQGSHEQFF	TGTGCCAGCACCCCGGGACAGGGTTCGCATGAGCAGTTCTTC
TRBV3-1/TRBV3-2	TRBJ2-5	NA	TRBD2	CASSQASGGALETQYF	TGTGCCAGCAGCCAAGCCAGCGGGGGGGCCTTGGAGACCCAGTACTTC
TRBV5-5	TRBJ2-5	NA	TRBD1	CASSLVTGQQETQYF	TGTGCCAGCAGCTTGGTGACAGGGCAGCAAGAGACCCAGTACTTC
TRBV6-5	TRBJ1-1	NA	TRBD1	CASQFDRGYTEAFF	TGTGCCAGTCAATTCGACAGGGGATATACTGAAGCTTTCTTT
TRBV30	TRBJ1-2	NA	NA	CAWSARGYGYTF	TGTGCCTGGAGTGCCAGGGGCTACGGCTACACCTTC
TRBV19	TRBJ1-2	NA	NA	CASSIGQPRAGYTF	TGTGCCAGTAGTATCGGACAGCCCCGAGCTGGCTACACCTTC
TRBV5-1	TRBJ1-5	NA	NA	CASSVDGNSNQPQHF	TGCGCCAGCAGTGTGGACGGAAATAGCAATCAGCCCCAGCATTTT
TRBV5-1	TRBJ1-2	once	NA	CASSFGAGEDYGYTF	TGCGCCAGCAGCTTTGGCGCAGGGGAAGACTATGGCTACACCTTC
TRBV6-5	TRBJ2-4	NA	TRBD2	CASATSGARDIQYF	TGTGCCAGCGCGACTAGCGGGGCGAGGGACATTCAGTACTTC
TRBV28	TRBJ1-2	NA	NA	CASGETAHGYTF	TGTGCCAGCGGCGAGACAGCCCATGGCTACACCTTC
TRBV3-1/TRBV3-2	TRBJ1-1	NA	NA	CASSPHGNTEAFF	TGTGCCAGCAGCCCTCATGGGAACACTGAAGCTTTCTTT
TRBV5-1	TRBJ1-4	NA	NA	CASSFGRVSEKLFF	TGCGCCAGCAGCTTCGGCAGGGTATCGGAAAAACTGTTTTTT
TRBV7-2	TRBJ2-7	NA	TRBD2	CASRRPTSGVYEQYF	TGTGCCAGCAGACGACCGACTAGCGGGGTCTACGAGCAGTACTTC
TRBV2	TRBJ1-6	NA	TRBD1	CASSGQGGSPLHF	TGTGCCAGCAGCGGACAGGGTGGGTCACCCCTCCACTTT
TRBV10-3	TRBJ1-2	NA	TRBD1	CAISEPGAGGGYTF	TGTGCCATCAGTGAACCAGGGGCAGGGGGTGGCTACACCTTC
TRBV6-5	TRBJ2-5	once	NA	CASSYHRKGQETQYF	TGTGCCAGCAGTTACCACCGAAAGGGGCAAGAGACCCAGTACTTC
TRBV2	TRBJ1-1	NA	NA	CASRVDGNTEAFF	TGTGCCAGCAGGGTGGACGGAAACACTGAAGCTTTCTTT
TRBV5-4	TRBJ2-3	NA	TRBD2	CASSLTGGSTDTQYF	TGTGCCAGCAGCTTGACCGGGGGGAGCACAGATACGCAGTATTTT
TRBV4-2	TRBJ1-5	once	NA	CASSQQDKSNQPQHF	TGTGCCAGCAGCCAGCAGGACAAGTCCAATCAGCCCCAGCATTTT
TRBV6-5	TRBJ2-2	NA	TRBD1	CASSSGTGNTGELFF	TGTGCCAGCAGCTCCGGGACAGGGAACACCGGGGAGCTGTTTTTT
TRBV5-4	TRBJ1-1	NA	NA	CASTRRNRENTEAFF	TGTGCCAGCACCCGAAGAAACAGGGAGAACACTGAAGCTTTCTTT
TRBV7-2	TRBJ1-3	NA	NA	CASSFGRTRGNTIYF	TGTGCCAGCAGCTTTGGACGGACCCGTGGAAACACCATATATTTT
TRBV4-3	TRBJ1-1	NA	TRBD1	CASSQEAGTDELNTEAFF	TGCGCCAGCAGCCAAGAGGCGGGGACAGACGAATTGAACACTGAAGCTTTCTTT
TRBV18	TRBJ2-2	NA	TRBD2	CASSPNRAGANTGELFF	TGTGCCAGCTCACCTAATCGAGCGGGGGCGAACACCGGGGAGCTGTTTTTT
TRBV6-2/TRBV6-3	TRBJ2-1	NA	NA	CASSPTGVEQFF	TGTGCCAGCAGTCCCACAGGTGTTGAGCAGTTCTTC
TRBV5-6	TRBJ1-6	NA	NA	CASSDSSPLHF	TGTGCCAGCAGCGACAGTTCACCCCTCCACTTT
TRBV27	TRBJ1-4	NA	NA	CASSWSGPNEKLFF	TGTGCCAGCAGTTGGTCGGGACCTAATGAAAAACTGTTTTTT
TRBV5-1	TRBJ1-2	NA	NA	CASSVAGEGYGYTF	TGCGCCAGCAGCGTGGCTGGGGAAGGCTATGGCTACACCTTC